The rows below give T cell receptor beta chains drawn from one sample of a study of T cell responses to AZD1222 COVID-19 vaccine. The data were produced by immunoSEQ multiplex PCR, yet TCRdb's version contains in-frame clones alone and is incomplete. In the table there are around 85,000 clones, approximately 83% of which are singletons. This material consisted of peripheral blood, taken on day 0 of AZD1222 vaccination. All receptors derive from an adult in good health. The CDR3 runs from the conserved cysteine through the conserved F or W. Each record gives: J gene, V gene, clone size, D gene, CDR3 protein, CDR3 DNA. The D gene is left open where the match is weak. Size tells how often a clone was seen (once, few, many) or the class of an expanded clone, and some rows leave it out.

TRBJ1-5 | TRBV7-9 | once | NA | CASSLGTDSYSNQPQHF | TGTGCCAGCAGCTTAGGGACAGACAGTTATAGCAATCAGCCCCAGCATTTT
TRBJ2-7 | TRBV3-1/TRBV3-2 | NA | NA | CASSQVHTHEQYF | TGTGCCAGCAGCCAAGTACACACGCACGAGCAGTACTTC
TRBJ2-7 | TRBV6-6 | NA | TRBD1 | CASSEQGETYEQYF | TGTGCCAGCAGCGAGCAGGGGGAGACCTACGAGCAGTACTTC
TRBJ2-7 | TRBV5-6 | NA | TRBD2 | CASSTLQAGESYEQYF | TGTGCCAGCAGCACCCTGCAAGCGGGAGAATCGTACGAGCAGTACTTC
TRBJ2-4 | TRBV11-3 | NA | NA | CASSPHGGQNIQYF | TGTGCCAGCAGCCCCCACGGAGGTCAAAACATTCAGTACTTC
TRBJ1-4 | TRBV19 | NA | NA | CASSIGFSGASNEKLFF | TGTGCCAGTAGTATAGGTTTTTCGGGGGCATCTAATGAAAAACTGTTTTTT
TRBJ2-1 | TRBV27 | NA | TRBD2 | CASSFGTSNYNEQFF | TGTGCCAGCAGTTTTGGGACTAGCAACTACAATGAGCAGTTCTTC
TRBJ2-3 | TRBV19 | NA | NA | CASSPPTGLGDTQYF | TGTGCCAGTAGTCCCCCGACAGGATTGGGAGATACGCAGTATTTT
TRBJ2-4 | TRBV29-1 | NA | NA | CSARTGLANIQYF | TGCAGCGCCCGAACAGGGCTTGCGAACATTCAGTACTTC
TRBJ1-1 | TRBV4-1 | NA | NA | CASSPTVITEAFF | TGCGCCAGCAGCCCGACAGTTATCACTGAAGCTTTCTTT
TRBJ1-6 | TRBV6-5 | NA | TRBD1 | CASGDGDRVTSPLHF | TGTGCCAGCGGGGACGGGGACAGAGTAACGTCACCCCTCCACTTT
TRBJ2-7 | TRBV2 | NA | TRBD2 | CASTRLADEQYF | TGTGCCAGCACCCGACTAGCGGACGAGCAGTACTTC
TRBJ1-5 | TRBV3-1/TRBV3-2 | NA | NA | CASSQSRYQPQHF | TGTGCCAGCAGCCAATCGAGGTATCAGCCCCAGCATTTT
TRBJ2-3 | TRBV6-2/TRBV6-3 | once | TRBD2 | CASSKAGDTDTQYF | TGTGCCAGCAGCAAAGCGGGAGATACAGATACGCAGTATTTT
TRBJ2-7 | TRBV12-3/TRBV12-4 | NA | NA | CASSLGYEQYF | TGTGCCAGCAGTTTGGGCTACGAGCAGTACTTC
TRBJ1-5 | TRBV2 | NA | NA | CASSETGRGEHF | TGTGCCAGCAGTGAAACAGGCAGGGGTGAGCATTTT
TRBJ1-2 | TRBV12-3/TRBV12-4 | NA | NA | CASSLRGREGYTF | TGTGCCAGCAGTTTAAGGGGACGGGAGGGCTACACCTTC
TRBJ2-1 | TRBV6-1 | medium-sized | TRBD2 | CASSELAGGNNEQFF | TGTGCCAGCAGTGAACTAGCGGGGGGTAACAATGAGCAGTTCTTC
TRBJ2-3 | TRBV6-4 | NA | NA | CASRGVSDTQYF | TGTGCCAGCAGGGGGGTTTCGGATACGCAGTATTTT
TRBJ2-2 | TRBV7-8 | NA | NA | CASSPKTGELFF | TGTGCCAGCAGCCCAAAAACCGGGGAGCTGTTTTTT
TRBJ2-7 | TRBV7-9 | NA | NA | CASSLASRDEQYF | TGTGCCAGCAGCTTAGCCTCGAGGGACGAGCAGTACTTC
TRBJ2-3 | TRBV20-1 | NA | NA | CSASDSQGEGTQYF | TGCAGTGCTAGTGACTCTCAGGGGGAGGGTACGCAGTATTTT
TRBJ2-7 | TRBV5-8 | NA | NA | CASSLIPYEQYF | TGTGCCAGCAGCTTAATTCCCTACGAGCAGTACTTC
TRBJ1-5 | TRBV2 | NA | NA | CASSPQNQPQHF | TGTGCCAGCAGCCCACAGAATCAGCCCCAGCATTTT
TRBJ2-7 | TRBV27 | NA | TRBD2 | CASTPSSGSVGEQYF | TGTGCCAGCACTCCCTCTAGCGGGAGCGTAGGAGAGCAGTACTTC
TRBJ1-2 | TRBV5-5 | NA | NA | CASSLGGGDYGYTF | TGTGCCAGCAGCTTGGGAGGGGGTGACTATGGCTACACCTTC
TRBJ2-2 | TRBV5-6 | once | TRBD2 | CASSLWGLARRDTGELFF | TGTGCCAGCAGCTTGTGGGGACTAGCGAGAAGGGACACCGGGGAGCTGTTTTTT
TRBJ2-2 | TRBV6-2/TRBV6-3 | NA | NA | CASSYEGTGELFF | TGTGCCAGCAGTTACGAGGGCACCGGGGAGCTGTTTTTT
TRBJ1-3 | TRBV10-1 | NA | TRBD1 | CASSTPSTGLGNTIYF | TGCGCCAGCAGTACCCCCTCGACAGGGCTTGGAAACACCATATATTTT